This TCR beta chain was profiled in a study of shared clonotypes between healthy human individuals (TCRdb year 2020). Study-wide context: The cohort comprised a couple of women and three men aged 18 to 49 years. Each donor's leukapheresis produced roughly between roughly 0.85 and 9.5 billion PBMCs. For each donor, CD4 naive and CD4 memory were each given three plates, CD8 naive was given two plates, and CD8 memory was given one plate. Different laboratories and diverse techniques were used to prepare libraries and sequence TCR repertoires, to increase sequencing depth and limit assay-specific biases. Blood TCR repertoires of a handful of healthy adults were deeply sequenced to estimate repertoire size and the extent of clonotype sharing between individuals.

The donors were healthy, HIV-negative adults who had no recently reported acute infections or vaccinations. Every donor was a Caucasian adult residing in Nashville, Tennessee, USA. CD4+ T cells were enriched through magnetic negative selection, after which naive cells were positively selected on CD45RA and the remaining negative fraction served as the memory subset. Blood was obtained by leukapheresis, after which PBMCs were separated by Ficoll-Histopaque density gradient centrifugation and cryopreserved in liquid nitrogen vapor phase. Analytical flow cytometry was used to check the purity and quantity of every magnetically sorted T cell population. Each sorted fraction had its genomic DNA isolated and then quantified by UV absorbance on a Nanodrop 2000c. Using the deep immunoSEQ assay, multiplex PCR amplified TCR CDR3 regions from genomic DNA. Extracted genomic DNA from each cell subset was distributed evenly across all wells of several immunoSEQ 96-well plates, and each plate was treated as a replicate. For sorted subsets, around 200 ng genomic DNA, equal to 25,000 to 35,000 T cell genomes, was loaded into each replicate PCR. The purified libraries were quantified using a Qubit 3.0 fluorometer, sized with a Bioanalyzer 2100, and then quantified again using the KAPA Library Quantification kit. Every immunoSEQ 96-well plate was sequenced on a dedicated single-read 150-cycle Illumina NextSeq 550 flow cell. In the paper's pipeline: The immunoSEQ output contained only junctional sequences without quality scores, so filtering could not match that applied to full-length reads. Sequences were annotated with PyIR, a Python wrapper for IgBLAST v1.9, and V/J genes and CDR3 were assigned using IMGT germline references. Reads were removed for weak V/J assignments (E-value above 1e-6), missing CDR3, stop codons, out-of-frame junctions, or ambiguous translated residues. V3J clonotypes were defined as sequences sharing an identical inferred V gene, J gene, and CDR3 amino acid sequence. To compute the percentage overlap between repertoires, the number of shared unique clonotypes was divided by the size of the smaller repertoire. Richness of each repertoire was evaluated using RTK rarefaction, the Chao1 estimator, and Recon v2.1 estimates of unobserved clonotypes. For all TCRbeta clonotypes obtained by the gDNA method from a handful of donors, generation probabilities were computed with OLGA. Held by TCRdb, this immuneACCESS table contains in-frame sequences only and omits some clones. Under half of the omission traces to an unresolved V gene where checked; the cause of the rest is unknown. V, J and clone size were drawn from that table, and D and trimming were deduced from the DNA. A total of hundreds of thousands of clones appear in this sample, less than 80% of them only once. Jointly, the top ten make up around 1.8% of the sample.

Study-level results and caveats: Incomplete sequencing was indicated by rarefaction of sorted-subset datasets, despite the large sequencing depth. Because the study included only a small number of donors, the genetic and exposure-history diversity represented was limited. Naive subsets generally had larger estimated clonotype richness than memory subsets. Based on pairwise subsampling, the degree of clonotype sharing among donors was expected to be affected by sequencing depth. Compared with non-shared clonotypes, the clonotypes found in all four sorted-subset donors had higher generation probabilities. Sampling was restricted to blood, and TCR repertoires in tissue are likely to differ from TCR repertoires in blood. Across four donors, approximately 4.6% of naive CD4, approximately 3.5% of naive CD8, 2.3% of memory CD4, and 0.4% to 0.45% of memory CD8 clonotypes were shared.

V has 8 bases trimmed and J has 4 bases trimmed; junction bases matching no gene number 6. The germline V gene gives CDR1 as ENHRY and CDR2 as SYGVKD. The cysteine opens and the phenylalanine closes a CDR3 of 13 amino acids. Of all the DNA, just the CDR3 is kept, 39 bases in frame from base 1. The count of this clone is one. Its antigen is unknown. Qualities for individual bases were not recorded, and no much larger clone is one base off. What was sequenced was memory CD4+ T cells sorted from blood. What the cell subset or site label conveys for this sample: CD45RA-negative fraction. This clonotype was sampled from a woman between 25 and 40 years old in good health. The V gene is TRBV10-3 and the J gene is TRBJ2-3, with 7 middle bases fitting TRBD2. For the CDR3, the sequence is CAIEGGDSDTQYF. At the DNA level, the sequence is TGTGCCATCGAGGGAGGGGACTCAGATACGCAGTATTTT.